A single sample is the source of the 8 T cell receptor beta chains below, sequenced in a study of T cells after yellow fever vaccination. MiXCR was run by TCRdb on the 5' RACE reads, yielding one entry per CDR3 protein. The sample yields 95,000 to 150,000 distinct CDR3 sequences, nearly 7.5% seen once. The material sequenced was CD4+ T cells sorted from PBMCs, taken approximately 11 days after the first yellow fever vaccination. Receptor source: a man aged 18-30 years who received the YFV17D yellow fever vaccine.

The V and J genes are TRBV11-1 and TRBJ2-2; unclear D gene. Germline loops: CDR1 SGHAT, CDR2 FQDESV (reference sequence). There are 15 residues in the CDR3. V was shortened by 0 bases and J by 6 bases, with 11 bases between the two germline ends. As DNA, the CDR3 is TGTGCCAGCAGCTTAGCGGGCGGCCGGTCCGGGGAGCTGTTTTTT. Translated, it gives CASSLAGGRSGELFF.

This clonotype appeared many times. DNA of the CDR3: TGTGCCAGCAGCTCGGGACTAGCGTCAGATACGCAGTATTTT. As protein: CASSSGLASDTQYF. The genes are TRBV7-3 and TRBJ2-3; 10 nucleotides align to TRBD2. Germline V CDR1 and CDR2: SGHTA, FQGTGA. The CDR3 is 14 amino acids. The V segment lost 4 bases and the J segment 4 bases; nucleotides outside the gene matches: 2.

This clonotype was seen more than once but under ten times. V and J are TRBV7-9 and TRBJ2-2, with 7 nucleotides matching TRBD1. The CDR3 extends over 14 amino acids. After removal of 4 bases from V and 6 bases from J, the junction contained 5 bases not matched to a gene. Germline V gene data show CDR1 as SEHNR and CDR2 as FQNEAQ (reference sequence). The CDR3 nucleotides are TGTGCCAGCAGCTCCCTCACAGGGGCCGGGGAGCTGTTTTTT. Translating it yields CASSSLTGAGELFF. Full variable domain (outside the CDR3, taken from reference TRBV7-9 and TRBJ2-2): DTGVSQNPRHKITKRGQNVTFRCDPISEHNRLYWYRQTLGQGPEFLTYFQNEAQLEKSRLLSDRFSAERPKGSFSTLEIQRTEQGDSAMYLCASSSLTGAGELFFGEGSRLTVL.

This clonotype occurred many times. This sequence joins TRBV7-6 and TRBJ2-3, with TRBD2 identical over 7 bases. Germline V CDR1 and CDR2: SGHVS, FNYEAQ. J gave up 9 bases and V 0 bases, and 6 bases lay outside the gene matches. The CDR3 is 14 amino acids. The CDR3 spells CASSLAGGRVTQYF. DNA for the CDR3: TGTGCCAGCAGCTTAGCGGGAGGGCGGGTCACGCAGTATTTT.

This clonotype was recorded at least ten times. The chain employs TRBV27 and TRBJ1-5; 12 positions match TRBD1. Losses at the gene ends were 4 bases for V and 2 bases for J; bases not matched to a gene: 6. The V gene's germline CDR1 is MNHEY and CDR2 SMNVEV (reference sequence). This CDR3 is built from 17 residues. CDR3 residues: CASSSGQGAGGNQPQHF. In DNA, the CDR3 is TGTGCCAGCAGTTCGGGACAGGGGGCGGGGGGCAATCAGCCCCAGCATTTT.

The table lists this clonotype with many counts. The V call is TRBV7-2, the J call TRBJ2-3; a weak D match, TRBD1 (7 bases). There are 15 residues in the CDR3. V gave up 2 bases and J gave up 6 bases, with 15 bases separating them. Germline assignment: CDR1 SGHTA and CDR2 FQGNSA. CDR3: CASSLQGGLSDTQYF. The CDR3 region has the DNA TGTGCCAGCAGCTTACAGGGGGGCCTCTCGGATACGCAGTATTTT.

This clonotype was detected many times. The V gene is TRBV7-9, the J gene TRBJ1-1, with D hard to call. V gave up 1 base and J gave up 6 bases, with 6 bases separating them. The CDR3 spans 12 residues. Germline V gives CDR1 SEHNR, CDR2 FQNEAQ (reference sequence). The CDR3 DNA sequence: TGTGCCAGCAGCTTAGTGGGAGCTGAAGCTTTCTTT. Translating it yields CASSLVGAEAFF. The full variable domain, with the rest looked up from reference TRBV7-9 and TRBJ1-1, is DTGVSQNPRHKITKRGQNVTFRCDPISEHNRLYWYRQTLGQGPEFLTYFQNEAQLEKSRLLSDRFSAERPKGSFSTLEIQRTEQGDSAMYLCASSLVGAEAFFGQGTRLTVV.

The chain has TRBV7-2 and TRBJ2-3, with unresolved D. The CDR3 totals 14 residues. From germline, CDR1 is SGHTA and CDR2 FQGNSA. Between the trimmed V and J ends, which lost 2 bases and 5 bases, there was a span of 11 bases. The chain's CDR3 is CASSLMSWRDTQYF. As DNA, the CDR3 is TGTGCCAGCAGCTTAATGTCTTGGAGAGATACGCAGTATTTT.